The sequence of this T cell receptor beta chain was determined in a study of beta chain features in type 1 diabetes. Every isolated RNA sample was fully reverse transcribed, so sequencing captured expressed TCRB transcripts. Measured with immunoSEQ multiplex PCR; TCRdb has only the in-frame clones, and not every one. This table has about 210,000 clones, roughly 10% appearing once. Ten or more counts support this clone. From germline, CDR1 is SQVTM and CDR2 ANQGSEA. Trimming removed 7 bases from V and 0 bases from J; junction bases left unmatched: 9. This CDR3 spans 16 amino acids. The specimen sequenced was central memory CD4+ T cells from blood. The sequence derives from a man younger than 30 in good health. The chain uses TRBV29-1 and TRBJ2-1; TRBD1 matches at 10 bases. This CDR3 is CSAGQGTRSSYNEQFF. CDR3 sequence (DNA): TGCAGCGCGGGACAGGGGACAAGGAGCTCCTACAATGAGCAGTTCTTC.